One sample yielded the 2 T cell receptor beta chains listed below, sequenced in a study of blood T cell repertoires in COVID-19 (dated by TCRdb to about 2020). Library preparation used the immunoSEQ multiplex PCR assay. Not all clones reach the TCRdb copy of this immuneACCESS table, which keeps in-frame sequences only. Checked studies attribute under half of the gap to unresolved V genes and leave the rest unexplained. Here the sample has about 160,000 clones; approximately 91% occur a single time. The ten top clones hold 2% to 3% of the sample. Sequences were obtained from peripheral blood. The receptors derive from a man between 18 and 29 years old with acute or convalescent COVID-19.

The rearrangement joins TRBV6-5 to TRBJ1-1, with TRBD1 identical over 7 bases. The germline CDR1 and CDR2 sequences are MNHEY and SVGAGI. The CDR3 covers 15 residues. Trimming took 6 bases from V and 1 from J; bases not matched to a gene: 8. CDR3 protein: CASRKGQQSNTEAFF. CDR3 sequence (DNA): TGTGCCAGCAGGAAGGGACAGCAATCGAACACTGAAGCTTTCTTT.

This sequence joins TRBV11-2 and TRBJ2-7; TRBD2 aligns across 10 bases. The V segment lost 6 bases and the J segment 4 bases; nucleotides outside the gene matches: 9. The CDR3 runs 15 residues. Germline V CDR1 and CDR2: SGHAT, FQNNGV. The CDR3 loop is CASRPLAGVLYEQYF. The DNA for the CDR3 is TGTGCCAGCAGACCTCTAGCGGGAGTTTTATACGAGCAGTACTTC. Full variable domain (outside the CDR3, taken from reference TRBV11-2 and TRBJ2-7): EAGVAQSPRYKIIEKRQSVAFWCNPISGHATLYWYQQILGQGPKLLIQFQNNGVVDDSQLPKDRFSAERLKGVDSTLKIQPAKLEDSAVYLCASRPLAGVLYEQYFGPGTRLTVT.